This T cell receptor beta chain is drawn from a study of graft-versus-host responses after intestinal transplantation. Comments on this clone: Its antigen is not identified.

Germline V gives CDR1 SEHNR, CDR2 FQNEAQ (reference sequence). The CDR3 runs 16 residues. V was pared by 4 bases and J by 0 bases, with 13 bases between. Data came from immunoSEQ multiplex PCR; TCRdb stores just in-frame clones and leaves some out. This sample has 81,000 or so clones; approximately 92% occur once, and the top ten carry around 1.1%. Material: unstimulated CD8+ T cells sorted from spleen or lymph node cells, obtained before transplant. The chain uses TRBV7-9 and TRBJ1-3, with D uncertain. The receptor's source is a human donor who was the organ donor for an intestinal transplant. DNA for the CDR3: TGTGCCAGCAGCTCCACCGGGTCGAGCTCTGGAAACACCATATATTTT. Translated: CASSSTGSSSGNTIYF.